This is a list of T cell receptor beta chains from one sample in a study of T cell changes during pregnancy in multiple sclerosis. Assay: immunoSEQ multiplex PCR; the TCRdb copy retains only in-frame clones and omits some. Of 75,000 to 95,000 clones in the sample, 80% to 95% were seen once. Source: peripheral blood, taken before pregnancy. All receptors come from a female donor with multiple sclerosis, enrolled in a pregnancy study. The CDR3 runs from the conserved cysteine through the conserved F or W. A D gene is named only where the DNA matches it firmly.

CDR3aa	CDR3nt	v_gene	j_gene	d_gene
CASSSGRRETQYF	TGTGCCAGCAGTTCCGGGAGGAGGGAGACCCAGTACTTC	TRBV6-1	TRBJ2-5	TRBD2
CATSQEAGKYNEQFF	TGTGCCACCAGCCAGGAAGCGGGAAAGTACAATGAGCAGTTCTTC	TRBV15	TRBJ2-1	TRBD2
CASSTGSPSFEAFF	TGTGCCAGCAGTACCGGGAGCCCCTCTTTCGAAGCTTTCTTT	TRBV6-5	TRBJ1-1	.
CASSYSGGLAINEQFF	TGTGCCAGCAGTTACTCAGGGGGACTAGCGATCAATGAGCAGTTCTTC	TRBV6-5	TRBJ2-1	TRBD2
CASSVAPRQVEELAKNIQYF	TGTGCCAGCAGCGTAGCTCCGAGACAGGTTGAGGAGTTAGCCAAAAACATTCAGTACTTC	TRBV9	TRBJ2-4	.
CASSQRLAGYEQYF	TGTGCCAGCAGCCAGAGACTAGCGGGCTACGAGCAGTACTTC	TRBV4-2	TRBJ2-7	TRBD2
CASSPRDSGGPRSSYNEQFF	TGTGCCAGCAGTCCCCGGGATAGCGGGGGACCCCGAAGCTCCTACAATGAGCAGTTCTTC	TRBV27	TRBJ2-1	TRBD2
CASSLTGGNTIYF	TGCGCCAGCAGCTTGACAGGTGGAAACACCATATATTTT	TRBV5-1	TRBJ1-3	.
CASSSGGGWTGNTIYF	TGTGCCAGCAGCTCCGGAGGAGGGTGGACTGGAAACACCATATATTTT	TRBV11-2	TRBJ1-3	.
CASSPRQGFDEQYF	TGTGCCAGCAGCCCTCGACAGGGGTTCGACGAGCAGTACTTC	TRBV11-3	TRBJ2-7	TRBD1